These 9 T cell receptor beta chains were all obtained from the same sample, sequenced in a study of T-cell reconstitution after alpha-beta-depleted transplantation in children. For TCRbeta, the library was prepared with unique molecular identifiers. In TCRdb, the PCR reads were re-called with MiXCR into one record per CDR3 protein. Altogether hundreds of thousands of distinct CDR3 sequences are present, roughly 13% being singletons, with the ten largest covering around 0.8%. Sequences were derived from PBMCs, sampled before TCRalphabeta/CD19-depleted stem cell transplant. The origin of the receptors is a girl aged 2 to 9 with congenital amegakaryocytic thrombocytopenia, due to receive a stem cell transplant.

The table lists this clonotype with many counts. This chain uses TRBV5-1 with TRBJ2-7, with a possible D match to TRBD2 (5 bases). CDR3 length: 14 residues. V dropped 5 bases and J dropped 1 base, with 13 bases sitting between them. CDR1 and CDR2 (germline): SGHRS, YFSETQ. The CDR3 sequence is CASSRSERSYEQYF. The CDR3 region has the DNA TGCGCCAGCAGTCGTAGCGAGCGATCCTACGAGCAGTACTTC.

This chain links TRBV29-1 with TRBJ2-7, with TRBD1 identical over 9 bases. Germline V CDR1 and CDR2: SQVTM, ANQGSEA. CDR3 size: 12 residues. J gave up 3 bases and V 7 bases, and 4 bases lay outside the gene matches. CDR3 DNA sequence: TGCAGCGCCGTGGGACAGGGCTACGAGCAGTACTTC. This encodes CSAVGQGYEQYF.

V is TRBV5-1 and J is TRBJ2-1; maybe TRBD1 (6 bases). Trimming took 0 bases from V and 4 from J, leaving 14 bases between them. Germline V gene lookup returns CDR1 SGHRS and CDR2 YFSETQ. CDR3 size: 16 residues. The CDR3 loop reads CASSLVGGASYNEQFF. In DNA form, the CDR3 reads TGCGCCAGCAGCTTGGTTGGGGGCGCCTCTTACAATGAGCAGTTCTTC.

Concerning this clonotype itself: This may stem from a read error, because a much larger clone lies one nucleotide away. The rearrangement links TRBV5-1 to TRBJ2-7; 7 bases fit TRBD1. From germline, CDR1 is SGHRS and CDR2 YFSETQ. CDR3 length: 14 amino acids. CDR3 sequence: CASSFGQADYEEYF. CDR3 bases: TGCGCCAGCAGCTTTGGACAGGCCGACTACGAGGAGTACTTC.

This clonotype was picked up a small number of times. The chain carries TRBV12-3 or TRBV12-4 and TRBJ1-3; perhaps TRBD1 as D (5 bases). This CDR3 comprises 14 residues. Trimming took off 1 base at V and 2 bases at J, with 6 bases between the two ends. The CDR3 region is CASSLGDPGNTIYF. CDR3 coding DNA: TGTGCCAGCAGTTTAGGGGACCCTGGAAACACCATATATTTT.

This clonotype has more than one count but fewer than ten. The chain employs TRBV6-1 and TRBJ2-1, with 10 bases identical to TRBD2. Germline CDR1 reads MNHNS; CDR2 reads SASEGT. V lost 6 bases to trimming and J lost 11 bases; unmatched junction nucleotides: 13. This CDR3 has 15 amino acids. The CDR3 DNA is TGTGCCAGCAGATCGCCCCGGACTAGCGGCGTAAAGCAGTTCTTC. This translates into CASRSPRTSGVKQFF.

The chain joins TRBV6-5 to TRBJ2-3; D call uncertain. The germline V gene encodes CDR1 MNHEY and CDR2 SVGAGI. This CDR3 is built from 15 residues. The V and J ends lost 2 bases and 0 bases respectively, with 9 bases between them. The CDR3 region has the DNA TGTGCCAGCAGTTACGGCTCATTTAGCACAGATACGCAGTATTTT. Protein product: CASSYGSFSTDTQYF.

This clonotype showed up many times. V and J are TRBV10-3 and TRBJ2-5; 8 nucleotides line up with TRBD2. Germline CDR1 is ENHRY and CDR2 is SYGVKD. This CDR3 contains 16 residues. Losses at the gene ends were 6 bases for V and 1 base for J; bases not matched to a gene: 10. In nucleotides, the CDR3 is TGTGCCATCAGGGGCACTGGGACTAGTCCCCAAGAGACCCAGTACTTC. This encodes CAIRGTGTSPQETQYF.

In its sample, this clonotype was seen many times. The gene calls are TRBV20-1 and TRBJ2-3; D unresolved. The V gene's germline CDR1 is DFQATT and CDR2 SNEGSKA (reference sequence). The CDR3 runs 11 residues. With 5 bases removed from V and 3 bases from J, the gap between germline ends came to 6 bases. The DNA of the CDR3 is TGCAGTGCTTCAAGGACAGATACGCAGTATTTT. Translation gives CSASRTDTQYF.